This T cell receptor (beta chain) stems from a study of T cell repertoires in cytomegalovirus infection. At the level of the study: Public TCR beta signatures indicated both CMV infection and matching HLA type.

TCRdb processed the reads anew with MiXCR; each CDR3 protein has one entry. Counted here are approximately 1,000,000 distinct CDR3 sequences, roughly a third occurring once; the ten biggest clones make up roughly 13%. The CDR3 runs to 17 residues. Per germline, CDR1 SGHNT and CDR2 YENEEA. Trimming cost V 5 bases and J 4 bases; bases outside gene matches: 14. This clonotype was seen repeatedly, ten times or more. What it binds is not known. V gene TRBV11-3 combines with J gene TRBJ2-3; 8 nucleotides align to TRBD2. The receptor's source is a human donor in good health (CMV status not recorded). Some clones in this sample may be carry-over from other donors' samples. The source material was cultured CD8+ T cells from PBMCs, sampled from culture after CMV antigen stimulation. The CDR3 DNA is TGTGCCAGCAGCCAAGGAGGGACGGGGGGGCCCGCAGATACGCAGTATTTT. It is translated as CASSQGGTGGPADTQYF. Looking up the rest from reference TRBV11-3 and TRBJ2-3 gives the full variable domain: EAGVVQSPRYKIIEKKQPVAFWCNPISGHNTLYWYLQNLGQGPELLIRYENEEAVDDSQLPKDRFSAERLKGVDSTLKIQPAELGDSAVYLCASSQGGTGGPADTQYFGPGTRLTVL.